This is a list of T cell receptor beta chains from one sample in a study of cytomegalovirus exposure and HLA in healthy donors. Measured with immunoSEQ multiplex PCR; TCRdb has only the in-frame clones, and not every one. Here the sample spans about 210,000 clones, over 75% being singletons. The sample comprised PBMCs. These receptors all come from a male donor in good health and CMV-seronegative. The CDR3 runs from the conserved cysteine through the conserved F or W. D genes are given only for firm matches. Only part of the rows carry a size: once, few, many, or a class if the clone is expanded.

size	V	D	J	DNA	CDR3
NA	TRBV4-3	TRBD1	TRBJ1-2	TGCGCCAGCAGCCAAGATCAGGGGACAGGGGGTTCCTATGGCTACACCTTC	CASSQDQGTGGSYGYTF
NA	TRBV27	NA	TRBJ2-7	TGTGCCAGCAGTGGGCAGGGACATGCAGAGCAGTACTTC	CASSGQGHAEQYF
NA	TRBV18	TRBD2	TRBJ2-3	TGTGCCAGCTCACCAAGCGGGGCCCCAGATACGCAGTATTTT	CASSPSGAPDTQYF
NA	TRBV11-3	NA	TRBJ2-5	TGTGCCAGCAGCTCAAGCACCGACAGGCAAGAGACCCAGTACTTC	CASSSSTDRQETQYF
NA	TRBV21-1	NA	TRBJ2-3	TGTGCCAGCAGCAAAGCACTAGCGGGAGTCACAGATACGCAGTATTTT	CASSKALAGVTDTQYF
NA	TRBV7-3	TRBD2	TRBJ2-3	TGTGCCAGCGGATCCGGGACTAGGGGCACAGATACGCAGTATTTT	CASGSGTRGTDTQYF
NA	TRBV5-6	NA	TRBJ1-5	TGTGCCAGCAGCTTGAGGTTGGGTGGGGCCCAGCCCCAGCATTTT	CASSLRLGGAQPQHF
NA	TRBV9	NA	TRBJ2-5	TGTGCCAGCAGCGTAGGCGGTCTGGGGCGGGAGACCCAGTACTTC	CASSVGGLGRETQYF
NA	TRBV6-4	NA	TRBJ1-1	TGTGCCAGCAGTGAAGGGTCGGGAACTGAAGCTTTCTTT	CASSEGSGTEAFF
NA	TRBV9	NA	TRBJ2-5	TGTGCCAGCAGCGTTTCGGAGCTAAAGACCCAGTACTTC	CASSVSELKTQYF
NA	TRBV6-5	TRBD1	TRBJ1-2	TGTGCCAGCAGTCGGACAGGGGCTCATGGCTACACCTTC	CASSRTGAHGYTF
NA	TRBV7-3	NA	TRBJ2-1	TGTGCCAGCAGCCAGCGGGCCGTGACCTACAATGAGCAGTTCTTC	CASSQRAVTYNEQFF
NA	TRBV2	NA	TRBJ2-7	TGTGCCAGCAGTGAAGAAGGAGACGAGCAGTACTTC	CASSEEGDEQYF
NA	TRBV7-7	TRBD1	TRBJ2-5	TGTGCCAGCAGCTTAGGGACAGGGGTCCCGGAGACCCAGTACTTC	CASSLGTGVPETQYF
NA	TRBV6-1	TRBD1	TRBJ1-1	TGTGCCAGCAGGAGACAGGGCTGGAACACCGAAGCTTTCTTT	CASRRQGWNTEAFF
few	TRBV5-5	NA	TRBJ2-7	TGTGCCAGCAGCTTGGTGGGCCTCACCTCCTACGAGCAGTACTTC	CASSLVGLTSYEQYF
NA	TRBV28	NA	TRBJ1-4	TGTGCCAGCAGCCAGGGCGGGGCTTCTAATGAAAAACTGTTTTTT	CASSQGGASNEKLFF
NA	TRBV27	TRBD1	TRBJ2-3	TGTGCCAGCGGACAGGCCACAGATACGCAGTATTTT	CASGQATDTQYF
NA	TRBV27	TRBD1	TRBJ2-7	TGTGCCAGCAGCCACCTGGGGGGGACAGGGTTTTACGAGCAGTACTTC	CASSHLGGTGFYEQYF
NA	TRBV19	TRBD1	TRBJ2-7	TGTGCCAGTAGTCCCGGGCAGGGGGCCAGATCCTACGAGCAGTACTTC	CASSPGQGARSYEQYF
NA	TRBV7-3	TRBD2	TRBJ2-1	TGTGCCAGCAGCGCCACCGGGACTAGCGAGTACAATGAGCAGTTCTTC	CASSATGTSEYNEQFF
NA	TRBV7-2	TRBD1	TRBJ2-1	TGTGCCAGCAGCCCGGGGACAGGGGGCTTTAACAATGAGCAGTTCTTC	CASSPGTGGFNNEQFF
NA	TRBV5-8	NA	TRBJ1-2	TGTGCCAGCAGCTCAGATCCCGGGGGCTACACCTTC	CASSSDPGGYTF
NA	TRBV30	TRBD1	TRBJ1-1	TGTGCCTGGAGTTTCCGGGACAGGGCAACTAACACTGAAGCTTTCTTT	CAWSFRDRATNTEAFF
NA	TRBV4-3	TRBD2	TRBJ2-1	TGCGCCAGCAGCCAACGACTAGCGGGAGGCTTCGACAATGAGCAGTTCTTC	CASSQRLAGGFDNEQFF
NA	TRBV9	TRBD2	TRBJ2-7	TGTGCCAGCAGCTCCCCAAAGGCGGGACTAGCGAAGAGCTCCTACGAGCAGTACTTC	CASSSPKAGLAKSSYEQYF
NA	TRBV9	NA	TRBJ1-3	TGTGCCAGCAGCGCCTCCTTCCCGGCGGTTACCTCTGGAAACACCATATATTTT	CASSASFPAVTSGNTIYF
NA	TRBV27	NA	TRBJ2-7	TGTGCCAGCCCCGGGAATGGGTTCGACGAGCAGTACTTC	CASPGNGFDEQYF
NA	TRBV4-3	TRBD2	TRBJ2-7	TGCGCCAGCAGCCGGGGACTAGGACCCTACGAGCAGTACTTC	CASSRGLGPYEQYF
NA	TRBV29-1	NA	TRBJ1-4	TGCAGCGCCCGCACAGGGCCCTCAACTAATGAAAAACTGTTTTTT	CSARTGPSTNEKLFF
NA	TRBV19	TRBD1	TRBJ1-5	TGTGCCAGTAGTATGGGGACAGGGGGGGGTCAGCCCCAGCATTTT	CASSMGTGGGQPQHF
medium-sized	TRBV30	TRBD1	TRBJ1-1	TGTGCCTGGGGGACAGGGGAGAACACTGAAGCTTTCTTT	CAWGTGENTEAFF
NA	TRBV19	NA	TRBJ2-1	TGTGCCAGTAGGTCACCTAGCTCCTACAATGAGCAGTTCTTC	CASRSPSSYNEQFF
many	TRBV29-1	NA	TRBJ2-1	TGCAGCGTTGATCTTCCGGGGAGTGCGAATGAGCAGTTCTTC	CSVDLPGSANEQFF
once	TRBV7-8	TRBD1	TRBJ1-1	TGTGCCAGCAGCGCCGGACAGGTTAACACTGAAGCTTTCTTT	CASSAGQVNTEAFF
NA	TRBV19	TRBD2	TRBJ2-2	TGTGCCAGTAGTCCGTCGACTAGCGGGGGGGTAGTCGGGGAGCTGTTTTTT	CASSPSTSGGVVGELFF
NA	TRBV27	NA	TRBJ2-2	TGTGCCAGCAGTTTATCAGGGGCGTACACCGGGGAGCTGTTTTTT	CASSLSGAYTGELFF
NA	TRBV19	TRBD1	TRBJ1-1	TGTGCCAGTAGCCGGGACAGGGAAAACACTGAAGCTTTCTTT	CASSRDRENTEAFF
NA	TRBV7-2	NA	TRBJ1-1	TGTGCCAGCAGCCCCCAGGTGAACACTGAAGCTTTCTTT	CASSPQVNTEAFF
once	TRBV5-6	TRBD1	TRBJ2-5	TGTGCCACAGCGACAGGGATCGGGATGCAGACCCAGTACTTC	CATATGIGMQTQYF
NA	TRBV7-2	TRBD2	TRBJ2-7	TGTGCCAGCAGTGGGGGACTAGCGGGCTCCTACGAGCAGTACTTC	CASSGGLAGSYEQYF
once	TRBV19	NA	TRBJ2-5	TGTGCCAGTAGCATCCGGGACAAAATTACGGGGACAAAAGAGACCCAGTACTTC	CASSIRDKITGTKETQYF
few	TRBV19	TRBD1	TRBJ2-1	TGTGCCAGTAAACAGGGGGAAAGCTCCTACAATGAGCAGTTCTTC	CASKQGESSYNEQFF
NA	TRBV20-1	NA	TRBJ2-7	TGCAGTGCTAGAGATAACGAGCAGTACTTC	CSARDNEQYF
NA	TRBV29-1	NA	TRBJ1-1	TGCAGCGTTGAACAGGGATGGGGCATGGGCACTGAAGCTTTCTTT	CSVEQGWGMGTEAFF
NA	TRBV19	TRBD1	TRBJ1-1	TGTGCCAGTAGTACTTCTGACAGGGGGAACACTGAAGCTTTCTTT	CASSTSDRGNTEAFF
NA	TRBV9	TRBD1	TRBJ2-6	TGTGCCAGCAGCTTACAGACAGGGGGCGCTGGGGCCAACGTCCTGACTTTC	CASSLQTGGAGANVLTF
NA	TRBV5-1	NA	TRBJ2-7	TGCGCCAGCAGCTTGGCGGGGAGCTACGAGCAGTACTTC	CASSLAGSYEQYF
NA	TRBV19	TRBD2	TRBJ2-1	TGTGCCAGTAGTATGCTAGCGGGGGTATACAATGAGCAGTTCTTC	CASSMLAGVYNEQFF
NA	TRBV7-2	TRBD1	TRBJ2-2	TGTGCCAGCAGCTTATTCAGGGGGACCGGGGAGCTGTTTTTT	CASSLFRGTGELFF
NA	TRBV28	TRBD2	TRBJ2-3	TGTGCCAGCAGGCTAGCGGTTAGCACAGATACGCAGTATTTT	CASRLAVSTDTQYF
NA	TRBV5-1	TRBD2	TRBJ2-7	TGCGCCAGCAGCGCACAAAGCGGGGGGGCGAACGAGCAGTACTTC	CASSAQSGGANEQYF
once	TRBV9	TRBD2	TRBJ2-7	TGTGCCAGCAGCGTTGACCCCACTAGCGGGAGTTACGAGCAGTACTTC	CASSVDPTSGSYEQYF
NA	TRBV7-9	TRBD2	TRBJ2-3	TGTGCCAGCAGCTGGGAGGGGCAGGTAGATACGCAGTATTTT	CASSWEGQVDTQYF
NA	TRBV4-2	TRBD2	TRBJ2-1	TGTGCCAGCAGCCAGGGCAGCGGGGACCCCTACAATGAGCAGTTCTTC	CASSQGSGDPYNEQFF